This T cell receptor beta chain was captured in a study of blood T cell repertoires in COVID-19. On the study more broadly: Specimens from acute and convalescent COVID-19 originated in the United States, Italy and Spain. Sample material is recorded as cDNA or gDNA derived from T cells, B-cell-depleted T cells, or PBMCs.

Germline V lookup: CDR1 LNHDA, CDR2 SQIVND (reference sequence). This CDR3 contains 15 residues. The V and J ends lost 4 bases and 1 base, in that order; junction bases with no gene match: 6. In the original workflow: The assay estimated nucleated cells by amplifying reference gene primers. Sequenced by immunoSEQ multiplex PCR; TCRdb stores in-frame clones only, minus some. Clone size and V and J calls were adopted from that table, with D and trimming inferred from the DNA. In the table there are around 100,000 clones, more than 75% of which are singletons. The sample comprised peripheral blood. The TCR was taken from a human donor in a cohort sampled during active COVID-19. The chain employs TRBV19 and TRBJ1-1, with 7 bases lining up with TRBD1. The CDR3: CASSKRGLRNTEAFF. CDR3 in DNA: TGTGCCAGTAGTAAAAGGGGGCTTCGGAACACTGAAGCTTTCTTT.